Below, 8 T cell receptor beta chains from the same sample are listed, as sequenced in a study of vaccination effects on CD4 cells after COVID-19. No antigens are known for them. Before sequencing, viral peptide pools were used by the ViraFEST assay to expand antigen-specific CD4+ T cells. The culture ran for around 10 days before CD4+ T cells were isolated. Everyone in the study got two shots of either the BNT162b2 or mRNA-1273 vaccine. Method: immunoSEQ multiplex PCR; TCRdb's copy keeps in-frame clones and lacks some. The top ten hold under 9% of the sample, which has about 24,000 clones, less than 85% seen once. The input for sequencing was CD4+ T cells from PBMCs cultured with SARS-CoV-2 spike peptides, taken after COVID-19 vaccination. Receptors originate from a human donor who received a COVID-19 vaccine.

This sequence joins TRBV6-5 and TRBJ2-1; possible D gene TRBD2, 6 bases. CDR1 and CDR2 from the germline V gene are MNHEY and SVGAGI. This CDR3 is built from 15 residues. Trimming pared 4 bases from V and 6 bases from J, leaving 16 bases between. The CDR3 spells CASSSPRLAANEQFF. CDR3 DNA: TGTGCCAGCAGTTCCCCGAGATTAGCGGCCAATGAGCAGTTCTTC.

This clone was detected once. This chain's CDR3 is CASSVLAGGPGDTQYF. For the CDR3, the DNA is TGTGCCAGCAGCGTTTTAGCGGGGGGGCCGGGGGATACGCAGTATTTT. The V call is TRBV9, the J call TRBJ2-3, with 11 bases matching TRBD2. This CDR3 spans 16 amino acids. Germline V gene lookup returns CDR1 SGDLS and CDR2 YYNGEE. Trimming cost V 2 bases and J 6 bases; bases outside gene matches: 8.

The chain employs TRBV5-5 and TRBJ2-3; 13 nucleotides match TRBD2. CDR1 SGHKS and CDR2 YYEKEE come from the germline V gene (reference sequence). The V segment lost 4 bases and the J segment 4 bases; nucleotides outside the gene matches: 9. This CDR3 spans 17 amino acids. CDR3 in amino acids: CASSRIWTSGSPDTQYF. The CDR3 DNA sequence: TGTGCCAGCAGCCGTATCTGGACTAGCGGGAGCCCAGATACGCAGTATTTT.

This clone was counted a single time. The chain links TRBV5-1 to TRBJ1-4; the D is unclear. The CDR3 covers 13 residues. Germline V CDR1 and CDR2: SGHRS, YFSETQ. Deletions cut 0 bases from V and 5 bases from J, with 5 bases between. Here the CDR3 reads CASSLEINEKLFF. As DNA, the CDR3 is TGCGCCAGCAGCTTGGAAATAAATGAAAAACTGTTTTTT.

This clone was detected only a few times. The V call is TRBV19, the J call TRBJ1-6, with 8 bases identical to TRBD1. The CDR3 covers 15 residues. V lost 3 bases, J lost 7 bases, and 5 bases stayed unmatched. Germline CDR1 and CDR2: LNHDA and SQIVND (reference sequence). CDR3 loop: CASSIEDRANSPLHF. For the CDR3, the DNA is TGTGCCAGTAGTATTGAGGACAGGGCAAATTCACCCCTCCACTTT. The full variable domain, completed using reference TRBV19 and TRBJ1-6, is DGGITQSPKYLFRKEGQNVTLSCEQNLNHDAMYWYRQDPGQGLRLIYYSQIVNDFQKGDIAEGYSVSREKKESFPLTVTSAQKNPTAFYLCASSIEDRANSPLHFGNGTRLTVT.

The rearrangement links TRBV5-1 to TRBJ2-5; the match to TRBD1 covers 10 bases. V was clipped by 4 bases and J by 5 bases; unmatched bases: 11. The CDR3 is 16 amino acids. The germline V gene has CDR1 SGHRS and CDR2 YFSETQ. In DNA, the CDR3 is TGCGCCAGCAGCCTAATTCCCGGGACAGGGGACGAGACCCAGTACTTC. Translated, it gives CASSLIPGTGDETQYF.

The chain employs TRBV3-1 (or the pseudogene TRBV3-2) and TRBJ1-6, with a tentative D call TRBD1 (6 bases). Germline CDR1 and CDR2: LGHDT and YNNKEL (reference sequence). V lost 6 bases to trimming and J lost 9 bases, with 12 bases between them. The CDR3 covers 13 residues. Here the CDR3 reads CASSNREVSPLHF. The DNA of the CDR3 is TGTGCCAGCAGTAACAGGGAGGTTTCACCCCTCCACTTT.

The genes are TRBV5-1 and TRBJ2-2, with D perhaps given as TRBD1 or TRBD2 (5 bases each). Trimming pared 6 bases from V and 6 bases from J, leaving 15 bases between. The CDR3 is 14 residues long. Germline lookup yields CDR1 SGHRS and CDR2 YFSETQ. DNA for the CDR3: TGCGCCAGCACGAGGGAAGGGGTCCCCGGGGAGCTGTTTTTT. Translating gives CASTREGVPGELFF.